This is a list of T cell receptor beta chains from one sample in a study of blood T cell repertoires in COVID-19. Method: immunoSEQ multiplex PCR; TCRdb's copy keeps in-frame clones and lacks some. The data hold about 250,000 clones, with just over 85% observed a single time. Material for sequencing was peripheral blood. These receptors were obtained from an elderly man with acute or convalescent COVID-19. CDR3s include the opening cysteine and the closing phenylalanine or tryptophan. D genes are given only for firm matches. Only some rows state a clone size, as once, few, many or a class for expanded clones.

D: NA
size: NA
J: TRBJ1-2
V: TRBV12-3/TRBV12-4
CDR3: CASSSGYGYTF
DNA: TGTGCCAGCAGTTCGGGCTATGGCTACACCTTC

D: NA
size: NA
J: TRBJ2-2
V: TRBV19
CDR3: CASSQTYGTGELFF
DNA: TGTGCCAGTAGTCAGACTTACGGGACCGGGGAGCTGTTTTTT

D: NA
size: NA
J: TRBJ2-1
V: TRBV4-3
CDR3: CASSQDPLYNEQFF
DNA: TGCGCCAGCAGCCAAGATCCACTATACAATGAGCAGTTCTTC

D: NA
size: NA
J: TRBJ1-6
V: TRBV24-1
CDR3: CATSALGVWWNSPLHF
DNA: TGTGCCACCAGTGCCCTCGGGGTCTGGTGGAATTCACCCCTCCACTTT

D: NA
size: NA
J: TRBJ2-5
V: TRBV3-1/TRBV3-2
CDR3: CASSQTRGETQYF
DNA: TGTGCCAGCAGCCAAACGAGAGGTGAGACCCAGTACTTC

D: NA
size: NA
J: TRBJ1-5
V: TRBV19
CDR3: CASTLLGGYQPQHF
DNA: TGTGCCAGTACGCTCTTGGGGGGGTATCAGCCCCAGCATTTT

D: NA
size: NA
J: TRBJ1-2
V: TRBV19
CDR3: CASNGPRVTDDYGYTF
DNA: TGTGCCAGTAATGGGCCGAGGGTGACCGATGACTATGGCTACACCTTC

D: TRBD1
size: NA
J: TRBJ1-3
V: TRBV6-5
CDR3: CASSTYRGPGNTIYF
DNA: TGTGCCAGCAGTACATACAGGGGGCCTGGAAACACCATATATTTT

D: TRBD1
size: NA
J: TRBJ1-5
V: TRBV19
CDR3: CASSTGQADQPQHF
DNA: TGTGCCAGTAGTACCGGACAGGCGGATCAGCCCCAGCATTTT

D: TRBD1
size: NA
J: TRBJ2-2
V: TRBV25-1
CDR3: CASSGTMTGRNTGELFF
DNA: TGTGCCAGCAGTGGGACCATGACAGGGAGGAACACCGGGGAGCTGTTTTTT

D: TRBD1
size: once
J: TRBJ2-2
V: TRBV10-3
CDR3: CAISQQDRGGTGELFF
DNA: TGTGCCATCAGCCAACAGGACAGGGGAGGGACCGGGGAGCTGTTTTTT

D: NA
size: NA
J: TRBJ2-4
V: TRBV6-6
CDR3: CASSRETGRNIQYF
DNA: TGTGCCAGCAGTCGTGAGACAGGGAGGAACATTCAGTACTTC

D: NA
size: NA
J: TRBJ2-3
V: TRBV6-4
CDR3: CASSVLRSSDTQYF
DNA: TGTGCCAGCAGTGTCCTCAGATCTTCGGATACGCAGTATTTT

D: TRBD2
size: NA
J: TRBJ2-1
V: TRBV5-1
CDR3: CASSLAGSGGQNEQFF
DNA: TGCGCCAGCAGCTTGGCCGGGTCGGGAGGGCAGAATGAGCAGTTCTTC

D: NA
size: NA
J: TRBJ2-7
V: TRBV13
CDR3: CASSLNAGPSYEQYF
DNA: TGTGCCAGCAGCTTGAATGCGGGTCCTTCCTACGAGCAGTACTTC

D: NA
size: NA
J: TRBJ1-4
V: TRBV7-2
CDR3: CASSLNYGEKLFF
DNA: TGTGCCAGCAGCTTAAACTATGGTGAAAAACTGTTTTTT

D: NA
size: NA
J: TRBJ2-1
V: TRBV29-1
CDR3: CSARLVGNEQFF
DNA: TGCAGCGCGCGACTAGTTGGCAATGAGCAGTTCTTC

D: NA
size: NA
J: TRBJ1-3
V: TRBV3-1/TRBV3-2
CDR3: CASVTAGAHSGNTIYF
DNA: TGTGCCAGTGTGACGGCGGGGGCACACTCTGGAAACACCATATATTTT

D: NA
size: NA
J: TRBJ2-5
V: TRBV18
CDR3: CASSPGERETQYF
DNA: TGTGCCAGCTCACCAGGGGAGCGGGAGACCCAGTACTTC

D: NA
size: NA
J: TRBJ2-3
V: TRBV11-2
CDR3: CASSAHRGDTQYF
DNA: TGTGCCAGCAGCGCCCACAGAGGGGATACGCAGTATTTT

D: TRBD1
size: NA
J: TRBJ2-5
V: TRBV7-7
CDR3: CASSLQTGGGETQYF
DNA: TGTGCCAGCAGCTTACAAACAGGGGGCGGAGAGACCCAGTACTTC

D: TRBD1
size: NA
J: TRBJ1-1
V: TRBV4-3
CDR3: CASSQNRGAEAFF
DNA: TGCGCCAGCAGCCAGAACAGGGGAGCTGAAGCTTTCTTT

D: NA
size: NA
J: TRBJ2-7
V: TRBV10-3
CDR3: CAAAGGYEQYF
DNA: TGTGCCGCCGCAGGGGGGTACGAGCAGTACTTC

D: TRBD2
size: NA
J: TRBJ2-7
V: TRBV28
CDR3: CASSAAGGQGYEQYF
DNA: TGTGCCAGCAGTGCGGCGGGAGGGCAGGGGTACGAGCAGTACTTC

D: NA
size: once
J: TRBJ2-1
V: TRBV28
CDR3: CASSNLAGGQFF
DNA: TGTGCCAGCAGCAACCTGGCCGGGGGGCAGTTCTTC

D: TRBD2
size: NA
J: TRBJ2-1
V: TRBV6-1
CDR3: CASSPTTSGNEQFF
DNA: TGTGCCAGCAGTCCCACGACTAGCGGCAATGAGCAGTTCTTC

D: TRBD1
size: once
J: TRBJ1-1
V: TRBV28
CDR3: CASSLHDRGRSEAFF
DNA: TGTGCCAGCAGTTTGCATGACAGGGGGCGGTCTGAAGCTTTCTTT

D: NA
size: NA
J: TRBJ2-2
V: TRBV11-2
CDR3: CASSKWGESNTGELFF
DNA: TGTGCCAGCAGTAAATGGGGGGAATCGAACACCGGGGAGCTGTTTTTT

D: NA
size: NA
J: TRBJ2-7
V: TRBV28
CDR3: CASSLTSFYEQYF
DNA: TGTGCCAGCAGTTTAACTAGCTTCTACGAGCAGTACTTC